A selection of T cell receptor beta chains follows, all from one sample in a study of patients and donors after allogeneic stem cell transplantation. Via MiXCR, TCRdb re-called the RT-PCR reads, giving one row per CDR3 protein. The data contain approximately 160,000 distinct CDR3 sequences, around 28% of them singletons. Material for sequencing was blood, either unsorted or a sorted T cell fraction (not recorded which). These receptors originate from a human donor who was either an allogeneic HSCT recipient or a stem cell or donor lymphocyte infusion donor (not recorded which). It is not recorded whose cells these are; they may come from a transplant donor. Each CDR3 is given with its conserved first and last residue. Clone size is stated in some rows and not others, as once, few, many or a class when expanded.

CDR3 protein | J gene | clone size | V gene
CASSFKAQGMNTEAFF | TRBJ1-1 | few | TRBV5-1
CASSLVAAGSYNEQFF | TRBJ2-1 | - | TRBV5-1
CASSLVGADYYNEQFF | TRBJ2-1 | - | TRBV7-9
CASSPPVGTSLHYEQYF | TRBJ2-7 | - | TRBV27
CASSYSKRRKETQYF | TRBJ2-5 | few | TRBV6-5
CASSLVFQETQYF | TRBJ2-5 | - | TRBV7-2
CASSLRISTDTQYF | TRBJ2-3 | - | TRBV7-2
CASSLNRENPGELFF | TRBJ2-2 | - | TRBV7-3
CASSLTGAIQYF | TRBJ2-4 | - | TRBV12-3/TRBV12-4
CASSQDPSWAPWARNTIYF | TRBJ1-3 | - | TRBV3-1